The next 9 T cell receptor beta chains were all read from a single sample in a study of breast tumors, draining lymph nodes, adjacent tissues. Axillary draining lymph nodes of breast cancer patients supplied the node samples. TCRdb used MiXCR to reprocess the multiplex PCR reads, holding one entry per CDR3 protein. The data show under 300,000 distinct CDR3 sequences, less than 45% seen once. Sequencing was carried out using axillary lymph node tissue. The receptors originated from a female donor with breast cancer. Some clones in this sample may be carry-over from other donors' samples.

The sample holds many counts of this clonotype. This chain uses TRBV7-8 with TRBJ1-6; a possible D gene is TRBD1 (6 bases). This CDR3 contains 15 residues. Germline V gives CDR1 SGHVS, CDR2 FQNEAQ. With 6 bases removed from V and 4 bases from J, the gap between germline ends came to 13 bases. This chain's CDR3 is CASRIADSYNSPLHF. The CDR3 bases are TGTGCCAGCAGAATAGCGGACAGTTATAATTCACCCCTCCACTTT.

The chain couples TRBV24-1 to TRBJ1-1, with D possibly TRBD1 on 5 matching bases. The CDR3 covers 13 residues. From germline, CDR1 is KGHDR and CDR2 SFDVKD. Between the trimmed V and J ends, which lost 3 bases and 10 bases, there was a span of 14 bases. The CDR3 region is CATSDPREGRAFF. The CDR3 coding sequence is TGTGCCACCAGTGATCCGAGAGAGGGGAGAGCTTTCTTT.

This clonotype was counted ten times or more. The chain joins TRBV4-1 to TRBJ1-2, with D maybe TRBD1 (6 bases). This CDR3 spans 14 amino acids. Germline CDR1 and CDR2: MGHRA and YSYEKL. V lost 4 bases and J 4 bases, leaving 13 bases between the germline ends. The CDR3 sequence is CASSRNVDSYGYTF. CDR3 DNA: TGCGCCAGCAGCCGCAATGTGGACAGCTATGGCTACACCTTC.

This clonotype was detected a few times. The chain uses TRBV28 and TRBJ2-1, with 11 bases that match TRBD2. The CDR3 runs 14 residues. CDR1 is MDHEN and CDR2 is SYDVKM in the germline V gene. Unmatched junction bases numbered 4, after V lost 8 bases and J lost 4 bases. CDR3 nucleotide sequence: TGTGCCAGCCTAGCGGGAGGTCAATACAATGAGCAGTTCTTC. Translation gives CASLAGGQYNEQFF.

This clonotype occurred many times. The V call is TRBV10-3, the J call TRBJ1-3; D is undetermined. The CDR3 consists of 15 residues. Trimming left V 2 bases short and J 0 bases short, with 8 bases between. CDR1 and CDR2 (germline): ENHRY, SYGVKD. The CDR3 DNA is TGTGCCATCAGTGAGGGCGCCTACTCTGGAAACACCATATATTTT. Amino acids: CAISEGAYSGNTIYF.

This clonotype has at least ten counts. This sequence joins TRBV20-1 and TRBJ2-5; D could derive from TRBD1 or TRBD2 (5 bases each). The CDR3 runs 12 residues. Trimming took 5 bases from V and 5 from J, leaving 12 bases between them. The germline gives CDR1 DFQATT, CDR2 SNEGSKA (reference sequence). CDR3 DNA: TGCAGTGCTTGGATTGAGGGGGAGACCCAGTACTTC. The encoded protein is CSAWIEGETQYF.

This clonotype was counted ten times or more. J is TRBJ1-3 and V is TRBV7-9; 9 bases line up with TRBD1. V lost 1 base, J lost 1 base, and 5 bases stayed unmatched. There are 17 residues in the CDR3. Germline values: CDR1 SEHNR, CDR2 FQNEAQ (reference sequence). CDR3 nucleotides: TGTGCCAGCAGCTTAGGAGGGACAGGGCGATCTGGAAACACCATATATTTT. Translation: CASSLGGTGRSGNTIYF.

The V call is TRBV9, the J call TRBJ1-2; D might be TRBD1 (6 bases). V was clipped by 1 base and J by 6 bases, with 10 bases between them. Germline V gene lookup returns CDR1 SGDLS and CDR2 YYNGEE. There are 13 residues in the CDR3. The CDR3 DNA reads TGTGCCAGCAGCGTACAATCAGGGGATGGCTACACCTTC. Amino acids: CASSVQSGDGYTF. Filled out from reference TRBV9 and TRBJ1-2, the complete variable domain reads DSGVTQTPKHLITATGQRVTLRCSPRSGDLSVYWYQQSLDQGLQFLIQYYNGEERAKGNILERFSAQQFPDLHSELNLSSLELGDSALYFCASSVQSGDGYTFGSGTRLTVV.

This clonotype was found many times. The chain carries TRBV25-1 and TRBJ1-4; D gene uncertain. CDR3 length equals 14 residues. The germline V gene encodes CDR1 MGHDK and CDR2 SYGVNS. Trimming shortened V by 3 bases and J by 8 bases, and 13 bases separated the two germline ends. The CDR3 sequence: CASSEGGKWEKLFF. DNA for the CDR3: TGTGCCAGCAGTGAGGGAGGGAAGTGGGAAAAACTGTTTTTT.